Listed below are T cell receptor beta chains from one sample, sequenced in a study of cytomegalovirus exposure and HLA in healthy donors. Generated by immunoSEQ multiplex PCR, the TCRdb table keeps only in-frame clones and is missing some. The top ten hold less than 8.5% of the sample, which has some 98,000 clones, around 77% seen once. What was sequenced was PBMCs. These receptors came from a female donor in good health and CMV-seronegative. Both conserved end residues are part of each CDR3. Each record gives: clone size, D gene, J gene, V gene, CDR3 protein, CDR3 DNA. D genes are given only for firm matches. Size is stated for part of the rows, as once, few or many counts, or as a class when the clone is expanded.

-,-,TRBJ2-3,TRBV7-6,CASSLGLGSLGAGTDTQYF,TGTGCCAGCAGTCTTGGACTAGGCTCACTGGGGGCTGGCACAGATACGCAGTATTTT
-,TRBD2,TRBJ2-3,TRBV4-1,CASSQDAGGITDTQYF,TGCGCCAGCAGCCAAGATGCGGGGGGGATCACAGATACGCAGTATTTT
once,TRBD2,TRBJ2-5,TRBV19,CASSVKLAGVQETQYF,TGTGCCAGTAGTGTGAAACTAGCGGGGGTACAAGAGACCCAGTACTTC
few,TRBD1,TRBJ2-1,TRBV27,CASSFQGAGEQFF,TGTGCCAGCAGTTTCCAGGGGGCAGGGGAGCAGTTCTTC
-,TRBD2,TRBJ2-1,TRBV6-4,CASRIPQSLAGMYNEQFF,TGTGCCAGCAGGATCCCCCAATCACTAGCGGGAATGTACAATGAGCAGTTCTTC
-,TRBD1,TRBJ2-7,TRBV2,CASSEIDDRVTYEQYF,TGTGCCAGCAGTGAAATCGACGACAGGGTAACCTACGAGCAGTACTTC
-,TRBD1,TRBJ2-2,TRBV2,CASRTGITGELFF,TGTGCCAGCAGGACAGGGATAACCGGGGAGCTGTTTTTT
-,-,TRBJ1-1,TRBV30,CAWSESGLTEAFF,TGTGCCTGGAGTGAGTCAGGGCTAACTGAAGCTTTCTTT
-,-,TRBJ2-1,TRBV7-3,CASSYGGTYNEQFF,TGTGCCAGCAGTTACGGGGGTACCTACAATGAGCAGTTCTTC
-,TRBD1,TRBJ2-5,TRBV9,CASSGPGTGKETQYF,TGTGCCAGCAGCGGACCCGGGACAGGGAAAGAGACCCAGTACTTC
-,-,TRBJ1-6,TRBV2,CASPAGPNSPLHF,TGTGCCAGCCCCGCAGGCCCGAATTCACCCCTCCACTTT
few,TRBD2,TRBJ2-1,TRBV4-1,CASTTKGRLAGGPDGNEQFF,TGCGCCAGCACGACAAAAGGAAGGCTAGCGGGAGGGCCGGATGGAAATGAGCAGTTCTTC
-,-,TRBJ1-3,TRBV10-2,CASTGDGGTTIYF,TGCGCCAGCACGGGGGATGGGGGGACCACCATATATTTT
-,TRBD2,TRBJ2-7,TRBV7-9,CSSTSGGAPYEQYF,TGTTCCAGCACCTCCGGGGGGGCCCCCTACGAGCAGTACTTC
-,-,TRBJ1-2,TRBV4-1,CASSQEGRGGKPGYTF,TGCGCCAGCAGCCAAGAAGGGAGGGGGGGGAAGCCTGGCTACACCTTC
-,-,TRBJ2-2,TRBV27,CASNEQGRAGELFF,TGTGCCAGCAACGAACAGGGAAGGGCCGGGGAGCTGTTTTTT
-,-,TRBJ1-2,TRBV2,CASSGEGSNYGYTF,TGTGCCAGCAGTGGTGAAGGGAGTAACTATGGCTACACCTTC
-,-,TRBJ1-1,TRBV27,CASTAGMNTEAFF,TGTGCCAGCACCGCAGGTATGAACACTGAAGCTTTCTTT
-,-,TRBJ2-7,TRBV6-1,CASSGREAYEQYF,TGTGCCAGCAGTGGCCGGGAAGCCTACGAGCAGTACTTC
-,TRBD2,TRBJ2-5,TRBV11-2,CASSLGRTGGPETQYF,TGTGCCAGCAGCTTAGGGAGGACGGGAGGGCCGGAGACCCAGTACTTC
-,-,TRBJ1-3,TRBV19,CASSNTGGTGNTIYF,TGTGCCAGTAGTAACACCGGGGGAACTGGAAACACCATATATTTT
-,TRBD2,TRBJ2-1,TRBV7-9,CASLSPGLAGNEQFF,TGTGCCAGCTTAAGCCCGGGACTAGCGGGAAATGAGCAGTTCTTC
-,-,TRBJ2-7,TRBV27,CASSFSRISYEQYF,TGTGCCAGCAGTTTCTCCAGGATTTCCTACGAGCAGTACTTC
-,-,TRBJ1-5,TRBV7-8,CASSLGGLQPQHF,TGTGCCAGCAGCTTAGGGGGGCTTCAGCCCCAGCATTTT
-,-,TRBJ1-2,TRBV7-8,CASSPPGRGGDGYTF,TGTGCCAGCAGCCCCCCTGGCAGGGGTGGCGATGGCTACACCTTC
-,TRBD1,TRBJ1-2,TRBV6-5,CASSYRTGDDYGYTF,TGTGCCAGCAGTTACAGGACAGGGGATGACTATGGCTACACCTTC
once,TRBD2,TRBJ2-7,TRBV28,CASSFRGRVAGVPEQYF,TGTGCCAGCAGTTTCAGGGGTAGGGTAGCGGGAGTACCCGAGCAGTACTTC
-,-,TRBJ1-1,TRBV6-1,CASSVSGNTEAFF,TGTGCCAGCAGTGTGTCAGGGAACACTGAAGCTTTCTTT
-,-,TRBJ2-2,TRBV12-5,CASGLFRVNTGELFF,TGTGCTAGTGGTTTGTTTCGGGTGAACACCGGGGAGCTGTTTTTT
-,-,TRBJ1-6,TRBV9,CASSGATGLGLNSPLHF,TGTGCCAGCAGCGGGGCCACCGGTTTAGGACTTAATTCACCCCTCCACTTT
-,-,TRBJ1-1,TRBV2,CASSFGPVGASEAFF,TGTGCCAGCAGTTTCGGTCCTGTTGGGGCCTCTGAAGCTTTCTTT
-,-,TRBJ1-4,TRBV6-4,CASRDPLSEKLFF,TGTGCCAGCAGGGACCCACTTAGCGAAAAACTGTTTTTT
-,TRBD2,TRBJ2-3,TRBV7-2,CASSHRVYGGGSTDTQYF,TGTGCCAGCAGCCATAGGGTTTATGGCGGGGGAAGCACAGATACGCAGTATTTT
-,TRBD2,TRBJ2-5,TRBV7-2,CASSLGRGGVETQYF,TGTGCCAGCAGCTTAGGACGGGGGGGAGTGGAGACCCAGTACTTC
-,TRBD1,TRBJ1-4,TRBV5-1,CASSPTGAATNEKLFF,TGCGCCAGCAGCCCCACAGGGGCCGCAACTAATGAAAAACTGTTTTTT
few,-,TRBJ1-4,TRBV28,CASSPGGATNEKLFF,TGTGCCAGCAGCCCTGGGGGGGCAACTAATGAAAAACTGTTTTTT
-,TRBD1,TRBJ1-2,TRBV6-1,CASTSGQGGYGYTF,TGTGCCAGCACCTCGGGGCAGGGGGGTTATGGCTACACCTTC
-,-,TRBJ2-1,TRBV11-3,CASSSFRNSYNEQFF,TGTGCCAGCAGCTCGTTCCGTAATAGCTACAATGAGCAGTTCTTC
medium-sized,TRBD1,TRBJ1-5,TRBV6-6,CASSGTGRPLFIF,TGTGCCAGCAGTGGGACAGGCCGCCCCCTATTCATTTTT
-,TRBD2,TRBJ2-7,TRBV7-8,CASSLEGGEDEQYF,TGTGCCAGCAGCTTAGAGGGAGGGGAGGACGAGCAGTACTTC
-,-,TRBJ1-5,TRBV19,CASSVTGYGNQPQHF,TGTGCCAGTAGTGTTACAGGGTACGGCAATCAGCCCCAGCATTTT
-,-,TRBJ2-4,TRBV6-5,CASSSLDRWNIQYF,TGTGCCAGCAGTTCCCTAGACAGGTGGAACATTCAGTACTTC
-,TRBD1,TRBJ1-4,TRBV7-2,CASSLADRGTNEKLFF,TGTGCCAGCAGCTTAGCGGACAGGGGTACTAATGAAAAACTGTTTTTT
-,-,TRBJ2-2,TRBV7-2,CASSLGPRGTGELFF,TGTGCCAGCAGCTTAGGCCCCCGCGGCACCGGGGAGCTGTTTTTT
-,-,TRBJ1-1,TRBV6-1,CASRKTTMNTEAFF,TGTGCCAGCAGGAAGACAACCATGAACACTGAAGCTTTCTTT
-,-,TRBJ2-7,TRBV30,CAWRDTGAGEQYF,TGTGCCTGGAGAGACACAGGGGCGGGAGAGCAGTACTTC
-,-,TRBJ1-4,TRBV2,CASSETFPAATNEKLFF,TGTGCCAGCAGTGAAACCTTTCCGGCGGCAACTAATGAAAAACTGTTTTTT
-,-,TRBJ1-1,TRBV5-1,CASSLDRVGAFF,TGCGCCAGCAGCTTGGACAGGGTTGGCGCTTTCTTT
-,TRBD2,TRBJ2-3,TRBV5-4,CASSPWTSGTTQYF,TGTGCCAGCAGCCCGTGGACTAGCGGGACTACGCAGTATTTT
-,TRBD1,TRBJ2-1,TRBV15,CATKDRVKDSYNEQFF,TGTGCCACCAAGGACAGGGTAAAAGACTCCTACAATGAGCAGTTCTTC
-,-,TRBJ1-6,TRBV2,CASSVDMTGNSPLHF,TGTGCCAGCAGTGTCGATATGACGGGTAATTCACCCCTCCACTTT
-,-,TRBJ2-7,TRBV14,CASSPQGRSSYEQYF,TGTGCCAGCAGCCCTCAGGGCCGAAGCTCCTACGAGCAGTACTTC